This TCR beta chain was sequenced for a study of blood T cell repertoires in COVID-19. Study overall: Acute and convalescent COVID-19 samples came from the United States, Italy and Spain. Sources were T cells, B-cell-depleted T cells, or PBMCs; the material itself was cDNA or gDNA.

Germline V lookup: CDR1 MNHNS, CDR2 SASEGT. Trimming took 0 bases from V and 15 from J; bases not matched to a gene: 13. The CDR3 totals 15 residues. Original processing methods: Amplified reference gene primers provided the basis for estimating nucleated cell counts. Clones were read by immunoSEQ multiplex PCR, and TCRdb kept only the in-frame ones, dropping some. The DNA gave D and trimming, while V, J and clone size come from that table. The repertoire holds around 140,000 clones, with 65% to 85% as singletons. The clonotype was recovered from a woman aged 55-69 years with acute or convalescent COVID-19. Sequenced: peripheral blood. The chain links TRBV6-1 to TRBJ2-1; TRBD2 aligns across 8 bases. CDR3 DNA: TGTGCCAGCAGTGAAGCTCTCAGGTGGAGCGGGAGTCCGTTCTTC. It yields the protein CASSEALRWSGSPFF.